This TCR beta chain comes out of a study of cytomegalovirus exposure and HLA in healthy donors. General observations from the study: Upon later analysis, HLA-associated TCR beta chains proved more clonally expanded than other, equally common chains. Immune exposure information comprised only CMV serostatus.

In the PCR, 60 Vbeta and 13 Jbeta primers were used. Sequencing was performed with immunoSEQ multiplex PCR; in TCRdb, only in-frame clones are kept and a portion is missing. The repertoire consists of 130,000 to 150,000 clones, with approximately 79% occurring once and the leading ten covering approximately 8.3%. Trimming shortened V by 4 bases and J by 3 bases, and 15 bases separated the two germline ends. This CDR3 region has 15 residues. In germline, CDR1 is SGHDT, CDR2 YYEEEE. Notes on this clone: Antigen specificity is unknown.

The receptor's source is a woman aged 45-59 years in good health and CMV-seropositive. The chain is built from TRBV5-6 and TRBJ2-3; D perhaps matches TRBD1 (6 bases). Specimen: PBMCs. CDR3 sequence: CASSLGAGVTDTQYF. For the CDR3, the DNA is TGTGCCAGCAGCCTCGGTGCAGGGGTAACAGATACGCAGTATTTT.